This T cell receptor beta chain is from a study of control samples from healthy donors and cancer patients. There are 13 residues in the CDR3. Germline V gene data show CDR1 as GTSNPN and CDR2 as SVGIG (reference sequence). V gave up 0 bases and J gave up 3 bases, with 8 bases separating them. Repertoires were generated with immunoSEQ multiplex PCR, while TCRdb's copy carries only in-frame clones and drops some. The table includes roughly 100,000 clones, around 89% detected once. The source material was PBMCs. This TCR was sampled from a man aged 55 to 70 with lung cancer. V and J are TRBV30 and TRBJ1-2; D unresolved. As DNA, the CDR3 is TGTGCCTGGAGTGTACGGACCGACTATGGCTACACCTTC. Protein: CAWSVRTDYGYTF. Full variable domain (missing parts from reference TRBV30 and TRBJ1-2): SQTIHQWPATLVQPVGSPLSLECTVEGTSNPNLYWYRQAAGRGLQLLFYSVGIGQISSEVPQNLSASRPQDRQFILSSKKLLLSDSGFYLCAWSVRTDYGYTFGSGTRLTVV.